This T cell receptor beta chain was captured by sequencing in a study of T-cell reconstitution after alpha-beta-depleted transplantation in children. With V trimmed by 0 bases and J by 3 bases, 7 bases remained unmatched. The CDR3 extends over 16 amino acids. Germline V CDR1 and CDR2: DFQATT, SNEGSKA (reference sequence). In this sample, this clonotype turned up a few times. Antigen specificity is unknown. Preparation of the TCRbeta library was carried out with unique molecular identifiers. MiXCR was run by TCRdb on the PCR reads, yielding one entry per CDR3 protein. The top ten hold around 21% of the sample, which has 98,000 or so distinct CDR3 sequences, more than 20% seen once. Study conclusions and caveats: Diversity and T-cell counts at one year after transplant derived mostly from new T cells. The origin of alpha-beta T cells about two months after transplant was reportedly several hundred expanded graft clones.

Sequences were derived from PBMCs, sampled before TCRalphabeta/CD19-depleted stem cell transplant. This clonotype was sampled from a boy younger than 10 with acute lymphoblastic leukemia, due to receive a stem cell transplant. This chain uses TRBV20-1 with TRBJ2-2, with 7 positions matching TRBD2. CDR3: CSARDASGGDTGELFF. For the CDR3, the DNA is TGCAGTGCTAGAGACGCTAGCGGAGGGGACACCGGGGAGCTGTTTTTT.